This TCR beta chain stems from a study of blood T cell repertoires in COVID-19. Study-wide background: From T cells, B-cell-depleted T cells, or PBMCs came the material, which was cDNA or gDNA.

Followed longitudinally, the Seattle patients had been enrolled during active infection. Germline V CDR1 and CDR2: MNHEY, SVGEGT. The CDR3 loop spans 13 amino acids. Trimming took 4 bases from V and 5 from J, leaving 11 bases between them. Repertoires were generated with immunoSEQ multiplex PCR, while TCRdb's copy carries only in-frame clones and drops some. The sample contains 300,000 to 400,000 clones, 75% to 90% of which appear only once. This chain links TRBV6-2 or TRBV6-3 with TRBJ1-1; possible D gene TRBD1, 5 bases. Source material: peripheral blood. This TCR was recovered from a woman between 45 and 65 years old with COVID-19, enrolled during active disease. The CDR3 region has the DNA TGTGCCAGCAGTTTACGGGAGGGGACTGAAGCTTTCTTT. Translation: CASSLREGTEAFF.